This TCR beta chain was profiled in a study of blood T cell repertoires in COVID-19. About the study: Sources were T cells, B-cell-depleted T cells, or PBMCs; the material itself was cDNA or gDNA.

Source study methods: Reference gene primers were amplified, and this amplification served to estimate nucleated cell counts. Profiling relied on immunoSEQ multiplex PCR, and the TCRdb table lists in-frame clones only, not all of them. That table furnishes V, J and clone size, whereas the DNA furnished D and trimming. The data hold 150,000 to 200,000 clones, with 80% to 90% observed a single time. Those who participated ranged in age from roughly 18 to 90 years and resided in approximately 23 US areas. The study counted Cohort 3 donors as recovered given two negative PCRs, clearance, or symptom resolution. Germline CDR1 is MDHEN and CDR2 is SYDVKM. This CDR3 region has 13 residues. V dropped 7 bases and J dropped 1 base, with 8 bases sitting between them.

The chain employs TRBV28 and TRBJ1-5, with unresolved D. Source material: PBMCs or T cells enriched from blood (not recorded which). The receptor's source is a woman between 50 and 59 years old who had recovered from COVID-19. This CDR3 is CASISGSNQPQHF. The CDR3 DNA follows: TGTGCCAGCATCTCCGGGAGCAATCAGCCCCAGCATTTT.